This is a list of T cell receptor beta chains from one sample in a study of shared clonotypes between healthy human individuals. Profiling relied on immunoSEQ multiplex PCR, and the TCRdb table lists in-frame clones only, not all of them. The sample records over a million clones, 95% to 99% being singletons. Sequenced material: naive CD4+ T cells sorted from blood. These receptors originate from a man between 25 and 39 years old in good health. Both conserved end residues are part of each CDR3. The order of the fields is D gene, V gene, clone size, J gene, CDR3 DNA, CDR3 protein. D genes are given only for firm matches. Some rows mark clone size as missing; the rest say once, few, many or name a class of expanded clone.

-	TRBV18	-	TRBJ2-4	TGTGCCAGCTCAACCCTCCGGTCGGCCAAAAACATTCAGTACTTC	CASSTLRSAKNIQYF
-	TRBV18	-	TRBJ2-7	TGTGCCAGCTCAAAACAGGCACCGAAGATCCACTACGAGCAGTACTTC	CASSKQAPKIHYEQYF
TRBD1	TRBV29-1	-	TRBJ2-3	TGCAGCGTTGTTTCAGGGGGCCGTGATGCGCAGTATTTT	CSVVSGGRDAQYF
-	TRBV5-1	-	TRBJ2-3	TGCGCCAGCAGCTTGTCTCAGAGCACAGATACGCAGTATTTT	CASSLSQSTDTQYF
TRBD2	TRBV10-3	-	TRBJ2-1	TGTGCCATCAGTGAGTTGCTGTCTAGCGGGGTACTTTACAATGAGCAGTTCTTC	CAISELLSSGVLYNEQFF
-	TRBV28	-	TRBJ1-1	TGTGCCAGCAGTCCCAACCGTAACACTGAAGCTTTCTTT	CASSPNRNTEAFF
TRBD2	TRBV11-3	-	TRBJ2-1	TGTGCCAGCAGCTCGCTAACAGGGGGGACTAGCGGGAGCTCCTACAATGAGCAGTTCTTC	CASSSLTGGTSGSSYNEQFF
-	TRBV1	-	TRBJ2-1	TGCACCAGCAGCCAAGATAAAGGGAGCGAAGCCTACAATGAGCAGTTCTTC	CTSSQDKGSEAYNEQFF
TRBD1	TRBV4-3	-	TRBJ2-7	TGCGCCAGCAGCCAAGCCCCGGGACAGGGTGTATACGAGCAGTACTTC	CASSQAPGQGVYEQYF
-	TRBV9	-	TRBJ2-2	TGTGCCAGCAGCGTAGACGGGTGGGGTGGGGAGCTGTTTTTT	CASSVDGWGGELFF
TRBD2	TRBV7-2	-	TRBJ2-7	TGTGCCAGCAGCTTAAACCCGGGAGGTCAAAACGAGCAGTACTTC	CASSLNPGGQNEQYF
TRBD2	TRBV5-1	-	TRBJ2-1	TGCGCCAGCAGCTTGGCACTAGCGGGAACATACAATGAGCAGTTCTTC	CASSLALAGTYNEQFF
-	TRBV18	-	TRBJ2-2	TGTGCCAGCTCACCACGTCTTGTTGGTGCAGGGCAATCCTCGAACACCGGGGAGCTGTTTTTT	CASSPRLVGAGQSSNTGELFF
-	TRBV4-1	-	TRBJ1-2	TGCGCCAGCAGCCAAGTGGGACTGACTAACTATGGCTACACCTTC	CASSQVGLTNYGYTF
-	TRBV6-1	-	TRBJ1-5	TGTGCCAGCAGGGCGACAGGTGTCTACAATCAGCCCCAGCATTTT	CASRATGVYNQPQHF
TRBD1	TRBV11-2	-	TRBJ2-5	TGTGCCAGCAGCTTAGACCTCGGACAGGACTTCCTACAAGAGACCCAGTACTTC	CASSLDLGQDFLQETQYF
TRBD1	TRBV27	-	TRBJ2-7	TGTGCCAGCAGTTTATTGGTCGGGACAGGAAGAGCCCACGAGCAGTACTTC	CASSLLVGTGRAHEQYF
TRBD2	TRBV7-2	-	TRBJ2-3	TGTGCCAGCAGCTTAGTGGTCGGCGGGAGTCCCCCCACAGATACGCAGTATTTT	CASSLVVGGSPPTDTQYF
-	TRBV29-1	-	TRBJ1-3	TGCAGCGCCTCGGCGGGACGCATATATTTT	CSASAGRIYF
-	TRBV28	-	TRBJ2-7	TGTGCCAGCAGCCGACTGCTGCAGGGGAGCGAGCAGTACTTC	CASSRLLQGSEQYF
-	TRBV28	-	TRBJ1-3	TGTGCCAGCAGTCCGACTATGGGGGGGTTAAACACCATATATTTT	CASSPTMGGLNTIYF
TRBD1	TRBV2	-	TRBJ2-7	TGTGCCAGCCAATCTACCGGGACAGGGACCTACGAGCAGTACTTC	CASQSTGTGTYEQYF
-	TRBV25-1	-	TRBJ2-7	TGTGCCAGCAGGGGTAAGGGCCCAGGCTACGAGCAGTACTTC	CASRGKGPGYEQYF
TRBD1	TRBV7-2	once	TRBJ2-1	TGTGCCAGCAGCCTAGGGGGCCCCTCGGGGGAGCAGTTCTTC	CASSLGGPSGEQFF
TRBD2	TRBV2	-	TRBJ2-5	TGTGCCAGCAGGGCAACTAGCGGGAGACCCCAAGAGACCCAGTACTTC	CASRATSGRPQETQYF
TRBD1	TRBV14	-	TRBJ1-5	TGTGCCAGCAGCCAAACCGGGACAGGGCTCTATCAGCCCCAGCATTTT	CASSQTGTGLYQPQHF
-	TRBV6-1	-	TRBJ2-3	TGTGCCAGCATAGCGGATACAGATACGCAGTATTTT	CASIADTDTQYF
-	TRBV2	-	TRBJ2-7	TGTGCCAGCAGTCCCGACTCTTCCCACGAGCAGTACTTC	CASSPDSSHEQYF
TRBD1	TRBV5-4	-	TRBJ2-7	TGTGCCAGCAGCTTGGGTCCTAGGGGGCTTAGCTACGAGCAGTACTTC	CASSLGPRGLSYEQYF
-	TRBV9	-	TRBJ2-1	TGTGCCAGCAGCGTAGGGTCCTCACCCAATGAGCAGTTCTTC	CASSVGSSPNEQFF
TRBD1	TRBV29-1	-	TRBJ1-2	TGCAGCGTCCCTCGCCGGGGACAGGGTGACTATGGCTACACCTTC	CSVPRRGQGDYGYTF
-	TRBV9	-	TRBJ2-7	TGTGCCAGCAGCGTAGCCGGCGGGGACGAGCAGTACTTC	CASSVAGGDEQYF
TRBD2	TRBV18	-	TRBJ2-5	TGTGCCAGCTCACCGACTAGCGGGAACCTGCGAGAGACCCAGTACTTC	CASSPTSGNLRETQYF
TRBD2	TRBV5-1	-	TRBJ2-1	TGCGCCAGCAGCGCGCCGGGACTAGCGGAGTCCTATCGTGGGTGGCCCTACAATGAGCAGTTCTTC	CASSAPGLAESYRGWPYNEQFF
-	TRBV19	-	TRBJ2-5	TGTGCCAGTAGTATTGGGACACTTCAAGAGACCCAGTACTTC	CASSIGTLQETQYF
TRBD2	TRBV18	-	TRBJ2-7	TGTGCCAGCTCACCAGTAGCGGGGGGGTACGAGCAGTACTTC	CASSPVAGGYEQYF
TRBD2	TRBV4-2	-	TRBJ2-1	TGTGCCAGCAGCCAACTTAGCGGGAGTTACAATGAGCAGTTCTTC	CASSQLSGSYNEQFF
TRBD2	TRBV10-3	-	TRBJ2-1	TGTGCCATCGGGACTAGCGGCAGCGATGAGCAGTTCTTC	CAIGTSGSDEQFF
TRBD1	TRBV19	-	TRBJ2-7	TGTGCCAGTAGTGACAGGGGCCTAAGCCCCTACGAGCAGTACTTC	CASSDRGLSPYEQYF
TRBD2	TRBV28	once	TRBJ2-7	TGTGCCAGCAGTTTTTGGCGGGAGGCCTACGAGCAGTACTTC	CASSFWREAYEQYF